This T cell receptor (beta chain) was obtained from a study of cytomegalovirus exposure and HLA in healthy donors. Whole-study context: Membership in the Caucasian-associated ancestry cluster was found for 75% to 85% of roughly 360 genotyped donors.

The PCR used 60 Vbeta and 13 Jbeta primers. The protocol was immunoSEQ multiplex PCR, while the TCRdb copy is restricted to in-frame clones and leaves out a portion. The sample shows 150,000 to 200,000 clones, about 75% of them seen only once. As to this clone: Its cognate antigen is unknown.

The CDR3 length is 13 residues. The germline gives CDR1 SQVTM, CDR2 ANQGSEA. Study-level findings and limits: Most of the TCR beta V segments (in an earlier analysis) were productive either about 87% or about 30% of the time. Later analysis revealed greater clonal expansion in HLA-associated TCR beta chains than in equally common others. Based on reports, TCR beta sequences accurately predicted HLA-A and HLA-B alleles for most subjects.

The gene calls are TRBV29-1 and TRBJ2-5; 8 bases fit TRBD1. The DNA end lines up better with TRBJ2-7; the J call may be wrong. Sequenced input: PBMCs. The receptor was derived from a male donor in good health and CMV-seropositive. CDR3 coding DNA: TGCAGCGTTGGGACAGGGACGACCTACGAGCAGTACTTC. Protein product: CSVGTGTTYEQYF.